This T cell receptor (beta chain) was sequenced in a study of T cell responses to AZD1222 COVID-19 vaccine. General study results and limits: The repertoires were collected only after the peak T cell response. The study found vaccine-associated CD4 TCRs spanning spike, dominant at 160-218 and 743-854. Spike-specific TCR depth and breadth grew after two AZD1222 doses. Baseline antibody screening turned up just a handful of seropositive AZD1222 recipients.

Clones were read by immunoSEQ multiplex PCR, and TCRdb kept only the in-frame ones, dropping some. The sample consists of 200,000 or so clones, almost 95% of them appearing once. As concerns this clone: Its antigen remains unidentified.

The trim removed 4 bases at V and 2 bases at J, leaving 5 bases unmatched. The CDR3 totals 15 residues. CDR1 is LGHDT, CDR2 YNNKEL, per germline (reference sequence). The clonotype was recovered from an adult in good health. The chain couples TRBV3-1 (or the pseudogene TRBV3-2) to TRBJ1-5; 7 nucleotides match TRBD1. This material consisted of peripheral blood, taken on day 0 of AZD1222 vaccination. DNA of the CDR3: TGTGCCAGCAGCCCGACAGGGAGCCGCAATCAGCCCCAGCATTTT. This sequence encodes CASSPTGSRNQPQHF.